The rows below give T cell receptor beta chains drawn from one sample of a study of cytomegalovirus exposure and HLA in healthy donors. Libraries were prepared by immunoSEQ multiplex PCR; TCRdb keeps only in-frame clonotypes and omits some of them. This sample carries around 64,000 clones, roughly 88% of them seen once, and the ten largest clones take just under 2%. Source material: PBMCs. The source is a woman in her 30s in good health and CMV-seronegative. Each CDR3 is given with its conserved first and last residue. Fields, in order: V gene, CDR3 protein.

TRBV6-6 | CASSYGRTTNEKLFF
TRBV18 | CASSPTSGKYEQYF
TRBV7-2 | CASSAQQGRGSPLHF
TRBV10-3 | CAIRGQGSYNEQFF
TRBV6-5 | CASSYSGTGGYEQYF
TRBV10-3 | CAIRGAGDSEQFF
TRBV12-2 | CASRPRLAERRNEQFF
TRBV9 | CASSPPGTTAAPTDTQYF
TRBV9 | CASSVGTYQETQYF
TRBV19 | CASTPDRDNQPQHF
TRBV23-1 | CASKDRVESNQPQHF
TRBV10-2 | CASTTGGYSYEQYF
TRBV7-9 | CASSPGTGAPYEQYF
TRBV6-1 | CASSETITGANVLTF